This record looks at one T cell receptor (beta chain) sequence and its context. Antigen: not known. The sample belongs to a study of siplizumab effects on memory and regulatory T cells. There are 15 residues in the CDR3. Trimming pared 0 bases from V and 4 bases from J, leaving 14 bases between. Germline V CDR1 and CDR2: SGHRS, YFSETQ. TCRdb keeps only in-frame clones here, not all; method: immunoSEQ multiplex PCR. The table has about 56,000 clones, less than 98% seen once. Whole-study findings and limits: Among sequences traceable to unstimulated CD4+ memory cells, alloreactive ones were significantly reduced by siplizumab. In siplizumab conditions, mappable alloreactive CD4+ clones averaged about 69% Treg-derived, against 25% to 30% in controls. Roughly 75-95% of dividing CD4+ or CD8+ clones were without an attributable naive or memory phenotype. Researchers could map only a minor fraction of alloreactive clones to unstimulated subsets.

The gene calls are TRBV5-1 and TRBJ2-7; D gene uncertain. This clonotype originated in a human donor in good health. Sequenced input: naive CD8+ T cells sorted from blood. This CDR3 is CASSLETTKVYEQYF. The CDR3 DNA reads TGCGCCAGCAGCTTGGAAACGACAAAAGTTTACGAGCAGTACTTC.